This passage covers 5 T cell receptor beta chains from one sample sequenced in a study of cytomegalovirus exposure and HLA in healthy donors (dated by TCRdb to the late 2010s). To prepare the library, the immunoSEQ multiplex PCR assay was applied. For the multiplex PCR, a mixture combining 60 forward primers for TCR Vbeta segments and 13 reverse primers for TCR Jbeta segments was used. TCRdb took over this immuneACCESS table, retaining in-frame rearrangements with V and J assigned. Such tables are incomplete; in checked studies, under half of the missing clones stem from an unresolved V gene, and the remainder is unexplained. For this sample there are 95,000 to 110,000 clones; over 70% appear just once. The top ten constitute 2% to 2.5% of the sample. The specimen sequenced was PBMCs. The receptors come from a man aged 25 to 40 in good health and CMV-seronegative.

The CDR3 loop reads CASSILGGGTPLHF. The CDR3 DNA follows: TGTGCCAGTAGTATTCTTGGGGGAGGGACACCCCTCCACTTT. The rearrangement joins TRBV19 to TRBJ1-6, with TRBD1 as a possible D gene (5 bases). Germline CDR1 LNHDA, CDR2 SQIVND (reference sequence). This CDR3 has 14 amino acids. Trimming cost V 3 bases and J 11 bases, with 14 bases left between them.

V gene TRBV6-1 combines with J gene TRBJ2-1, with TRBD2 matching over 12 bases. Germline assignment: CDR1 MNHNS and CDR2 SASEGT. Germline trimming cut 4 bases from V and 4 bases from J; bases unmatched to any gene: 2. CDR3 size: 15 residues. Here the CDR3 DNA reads TGTGCCAGCAGTGCTCTAGCGGGGGGGTACAATGAGCAGTTCTTC. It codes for CASSALAGGYNEQFF.

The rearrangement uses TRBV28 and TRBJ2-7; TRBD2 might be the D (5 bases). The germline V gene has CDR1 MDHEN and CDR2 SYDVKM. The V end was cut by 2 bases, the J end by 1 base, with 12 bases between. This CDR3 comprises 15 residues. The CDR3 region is CASSLRTALSYEQYF. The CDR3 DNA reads TGTGCCAGCAGTTTACGGACTGCGTTATCCTACGAGCAGTACTTC.

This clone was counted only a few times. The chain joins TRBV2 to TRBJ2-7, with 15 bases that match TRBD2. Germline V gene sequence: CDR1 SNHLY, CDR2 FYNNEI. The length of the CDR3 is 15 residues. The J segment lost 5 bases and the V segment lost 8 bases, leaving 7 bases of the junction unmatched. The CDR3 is CASWGGLAGGHEQYF. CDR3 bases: TGTGCCAGCTGGGGGGGACTAGCGGGGGGCCACGAGCAGTACTTC.

This CDR3 reads CASSGNRAGANVLTF. The CDR3 nucleotides read TGTGCCAGCAGCGGCAACAGGGCTGGGGCCAACGTCCTGACTTTC. The chain recombines TRBV9 with TRBJ2-6; tentative D call: TRBD1 (6 bases). The CDR3 covers 15 residues. Germline CDR1 and CDR2: SGDLS and YYNGEE. V was cut by 3 bases and J by 2 bases, with 9 bases left in between.